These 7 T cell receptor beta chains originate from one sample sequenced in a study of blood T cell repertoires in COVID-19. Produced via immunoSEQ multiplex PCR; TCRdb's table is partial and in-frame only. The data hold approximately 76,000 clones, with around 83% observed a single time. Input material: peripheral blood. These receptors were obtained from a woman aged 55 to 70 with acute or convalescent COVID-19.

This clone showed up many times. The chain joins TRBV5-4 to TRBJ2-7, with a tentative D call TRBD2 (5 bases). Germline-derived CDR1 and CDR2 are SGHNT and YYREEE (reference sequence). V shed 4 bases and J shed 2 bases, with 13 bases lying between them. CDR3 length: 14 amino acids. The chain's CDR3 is CASSLASPPYEQYF. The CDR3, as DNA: TGTGCCAGCAGCCTAGCCTCCCCACCCTACGAGCAGTACTTC.

The CDR3 spells CASNLDRGDTGELFF. CDR3 coding DNA: TGTGCCAGCAATCTCGACAGGGGCGACACCGGGGAGCTGTTTTTT. This chain links TRBV6-5 with TRBJ2-2, with TRBD1 identical over 8 bases. The V segment lost 7 bases and the J segment 3 bases; nucleotides outside the gene matches: 7. The CDR3 consists of 15 residues. Looked up from germline, CDR1 is MNHEY and CDR2 is SVGAGI.

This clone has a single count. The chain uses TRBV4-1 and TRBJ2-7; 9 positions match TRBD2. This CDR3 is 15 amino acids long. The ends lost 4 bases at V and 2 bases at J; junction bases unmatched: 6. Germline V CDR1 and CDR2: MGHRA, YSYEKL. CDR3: CASSLPTSGAYEQYF. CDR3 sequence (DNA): TGCGCCAGCAGCCTACCGACTAGCGGAGCCTACGAGCAGTACTTC.

The CDR3 coding sequence is TGTGCCAGCAGCCCGCAGGCTAACTATGGCTACACCTTC. It translates to CASSPQANYGYTF. The chain combines TRBV2 with TRBJ1-2; no definite D call. V lost 6 bases and J lost 0, with 8 bases in between. Germline V gene data show CDR1 as SNHLY and CDR2 as FYNNEI. The CDR3 spans 13 residues.

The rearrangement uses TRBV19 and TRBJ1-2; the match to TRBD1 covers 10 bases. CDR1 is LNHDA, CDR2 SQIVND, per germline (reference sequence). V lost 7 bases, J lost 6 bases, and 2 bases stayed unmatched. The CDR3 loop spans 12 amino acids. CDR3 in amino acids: CASIGTGDGYTF. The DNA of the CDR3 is TGTGCCAGTATTGGGACAGGGGATGGCTACACCTTC.

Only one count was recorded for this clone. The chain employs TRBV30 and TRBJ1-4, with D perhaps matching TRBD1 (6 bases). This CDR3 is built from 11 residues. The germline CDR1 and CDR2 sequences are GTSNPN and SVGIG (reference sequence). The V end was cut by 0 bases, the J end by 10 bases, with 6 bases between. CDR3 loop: CAWSVGGKLFF. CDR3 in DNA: TGTGCCTGGAGTGTAGGGGGAAAACTGTTTTTT.

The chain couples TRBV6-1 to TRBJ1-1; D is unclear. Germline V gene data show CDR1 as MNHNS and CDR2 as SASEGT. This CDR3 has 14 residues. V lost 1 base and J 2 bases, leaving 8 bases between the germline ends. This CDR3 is CASSEGLANTEAFF. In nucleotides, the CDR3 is TGTGCCAGCAGTGAAGGTTTGGCAAACACTGAAGCTTTCTTT.